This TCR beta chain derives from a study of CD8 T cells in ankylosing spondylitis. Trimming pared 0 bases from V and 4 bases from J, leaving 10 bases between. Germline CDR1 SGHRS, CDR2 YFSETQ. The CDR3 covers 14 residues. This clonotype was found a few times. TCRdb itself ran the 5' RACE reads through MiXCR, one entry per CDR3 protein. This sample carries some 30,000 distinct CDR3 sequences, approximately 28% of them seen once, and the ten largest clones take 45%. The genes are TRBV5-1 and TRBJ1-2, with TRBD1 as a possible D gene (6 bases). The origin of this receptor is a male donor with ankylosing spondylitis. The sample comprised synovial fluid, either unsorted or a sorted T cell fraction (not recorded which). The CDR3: CASSLEGEGYGYTF. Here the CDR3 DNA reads TGCGCCAGCAGCTTGGAGGGGGAAGGCTATGGCTACACCTTC.